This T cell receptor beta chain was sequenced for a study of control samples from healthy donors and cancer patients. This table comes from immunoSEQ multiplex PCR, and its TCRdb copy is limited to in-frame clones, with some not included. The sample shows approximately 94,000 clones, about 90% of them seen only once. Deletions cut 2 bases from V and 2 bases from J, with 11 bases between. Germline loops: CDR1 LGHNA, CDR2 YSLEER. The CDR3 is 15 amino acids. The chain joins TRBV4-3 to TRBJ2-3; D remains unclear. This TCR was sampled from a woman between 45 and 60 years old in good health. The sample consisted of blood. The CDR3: CASSQTPGYTDTQYF. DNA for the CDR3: TGCGCCAGCAGCCAAACCCCGGGTTACACAGATACGCAGTATTTT.